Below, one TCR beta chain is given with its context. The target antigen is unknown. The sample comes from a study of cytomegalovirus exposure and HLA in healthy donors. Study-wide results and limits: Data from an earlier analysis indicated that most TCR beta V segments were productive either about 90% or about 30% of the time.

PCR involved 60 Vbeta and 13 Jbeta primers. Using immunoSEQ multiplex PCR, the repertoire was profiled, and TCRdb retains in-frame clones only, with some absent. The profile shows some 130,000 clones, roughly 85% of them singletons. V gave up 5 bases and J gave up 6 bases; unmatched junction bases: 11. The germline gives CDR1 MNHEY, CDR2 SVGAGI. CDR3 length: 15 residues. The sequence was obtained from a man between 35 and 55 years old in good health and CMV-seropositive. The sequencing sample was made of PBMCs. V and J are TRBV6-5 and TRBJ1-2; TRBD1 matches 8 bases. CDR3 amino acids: CASSTPWDRKDGYTF. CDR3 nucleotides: TGTGCCAGCAGTACGCCTTGGGACAGGAAGGATGGCTACACCTTC.